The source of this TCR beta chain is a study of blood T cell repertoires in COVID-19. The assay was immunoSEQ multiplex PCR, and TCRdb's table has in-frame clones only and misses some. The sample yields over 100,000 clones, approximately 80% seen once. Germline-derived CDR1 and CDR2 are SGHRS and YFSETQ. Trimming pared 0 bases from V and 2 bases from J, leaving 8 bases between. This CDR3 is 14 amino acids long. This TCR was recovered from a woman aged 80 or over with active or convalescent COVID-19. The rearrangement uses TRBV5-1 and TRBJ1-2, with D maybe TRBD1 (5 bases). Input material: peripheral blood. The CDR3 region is CASSLEGHNYGYTF. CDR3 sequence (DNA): TGCGCCAGCAGCTTGGAAGGACACAACTATGGCTACACCTTC.